The 9 T cell receptor beta chains presented below share a single source sample, sequenced in a study of T cells in localized non-small cell lung cancer. Method: immunoSEQ multiplex PCR; TCRdb's copy keeps in-frame clones and lacks some. The sample contains tens of thousands of clones, 60% to 85% of which appear only once. This specimen consisted of peripheral blood, obtained before any cancer treatment. The receptors originated from a man aged 40 to 70 with stage I squamous cell lung carcinoma.

The V call is TRBV7-2, the J call TRBJ2-7; D is perhaps TRBD1 (5 bases). Deletions cut 5 bases from V and 6 bases from J, with 20 bases between. The CDR3 sequence is 15 residues long. Per germline, CDR1 SGHTA and CDR2 FQGNSA. DNA for the CDR3: TGTGCCAGCAGCCCAATCCCCTCCAGGGTAGGCGAGCAGTACTTC. It yields the protein CASSPIPSRVGEQYF.

This rearrangement joins TRBV11-1 to TRBJ2-2; the D call may be TRBD1 or TRBD2 (5 bases each). Germline CDR1 reads SGHAT; CDR2 reads FQDESV (reference sequence). The CDR3 spans 15 residues. The V gene lost 8 bases and the J gene lost 2 bases, with 15 bases spanning the gap. The CDR3 nucleotides read TGTGCCAGCCGGATGGGCAGGGACAACACCGGGGAGCTGTTTTTT. It yields the protein CASRMGRDNTGELFF.

The chain couples TRBV5-1 to TRBJ2-7; 8 bases align to TRBD1. V lost 2 bases to trimming and J lost 3 bases; unmatched junction nucleotides: 1. This CDR3 comprises 13 residues. Germline CDR1 reads SGHRS; CDR2 reads YFSETQ. The CDR3 sequence: CASSFGTGYEQYF. The DNA of the CDR3 is TGCGCCAGCAGCTTCGGGACAGGCTACGAGCAGTACTTC.

The sample holds one count of this clone. The chain joins TRBV6-4 to TRBJ1-2; tentatively, D is TRBD1 (6 bases). Germline V gene data show CDR1 as MRHNA and CDR2 as SNTAGT. Deletions cut 6 bases from V and 8 bases from J, with 19 bases between. This CDR3 is built from 14 residues. The CDR3: CASSPGGHRWGYTF. The CDR3 nucleotides are TGTGCCAGCAGCCCGGGGGGCCACCGGTGGGGCTACACCTTC.

The chain employs TRBV7-9 and TRBJ2-1; D is possibly TRBD2 (5 bases). This CDR3 is built from 15 residues. Germline CDR1 and CDR2: SEHNR and FQNEAQ (reference sequence). V lost 5 bases and J 6 bases, leaving 17 bases between the germline ends. The CDR3 loop is CASSPKMRVGNEQFF. The CDR3 coding sequence is TGTGCCAGCAGCCCGAAGATGAGGGTGGGCAATGAGCAGTTCTTC. Full variable domain (missing parts from reference TRBV7-9 and TRBJ2-1): DTGVSQNPRHKITKRGQNVTFRCDPISEHNRLYWYRQTLGQGPEFLTYFQNEAQLEKSRLLSDRFSAERPKGSFSTLEIQRTEQGDSAMYLCASSPKMRVGNEQFFGPGTRLTVL.

The CDR3 bases are TGTGCCAGCAGCTCACTAACCGGCGGGGCCAACGTCCTGACTTTC. Its protein product is CASSSLTGGANVLTF. The chain uses TRBV9 and TRBJ2-6; D call uncertain. The CDR3 runs to 15 residues. Trimming removed 4 bases at V and 4 bases at J, with 12 bases between. Germline V CDR1 and CDR2: SGDLS, YYNGEE.

The chain uses TRBV5-1 and TRBJ1-1; tentatively, D is TRBD1 (5 bases). Trimming left V 1 base short and J 1 base short, with 11 bases between. Germline CDR1 and CDR2: SGHRS and YFSETQ. There are 15 residues in the CDR3. The CDR3 sequence: CASSLRGTENTEAFF. The CDR3 region has the DNA TGCGCCAGCAGCTTGCGGGGGACCGAGAACACTGAAGCTTTCTTT.

The rearrangement links TRBV5-1 to TRBJ2-1; D ambiguous. The germline CDR1 and CDR2 sequences are SGHRS and YFSETQ. CDR3 size: 16 residues. The V end lost 0 bases, the J end lost 2 bases, and 12 bases lay between the germline ends. The CDR3 here is CASSLGFSLTYNEQFF. Written as DNA, the CDR3 is TGCGCCAGCAGCTTGGGGTTCTCTCTTACCTACAATGAGCAGTTCTTC.

This clone was recorded once. The rearrangement links TRBV19 to TRBJ1-4; D call uncertain. V dropped 8 bases and J dropped 8 bases, with 15 bases sitting between them. CDR3 length: 13 amino acids. CDR1 LNHDA and CDR2 SQIVND come from the germline V gene (reference sequence). The CDR3 region has the DNA TGTGCCAGTGGCGCCCTCCCTGGAGAAAAACTGTTTTTT. It codes for CASGALPGEKLFF.